This entry lists 9 T cell receptor beta chains sequenced from one sample in a study of T cells in Graves' hyperthyroidism and ophthalmopathy. Amplification of TCR beta CDR3 regions was performed using RNA transcripts as template. Researchers ran a first-round RT-PCR on the TCR CDR3 using the HTBI primer set. TCRdb itself ran the multiplex PCR reads through MiXCR, one entry per CDR3 protein. The table lists about 540,000 distinct CDR3 sequences, roughly 50% of them singletons, with nearly 8.5% in the top ten. Sequenced input: peripheral blood or thyroid tissue (not recorded which). The source is a young woman with Graves' hyperthyroidism.

The CDR3 DNA is TGTGCCAGCAGCTTAGACGGTCGGGTGCCCCAGCATTTT. It translates to CASSLDGRVPQHF. The chain combines TRBV7-2 with TRBJ1-5; D is unresolved. The CDR3 covers 13 residues. Trimming pared 1 base from V and 9 bases from J, leaving 10 bases between. CDR1 is SGHTA, CDR2 FQGNSA, per germline.

The chain recombines TRBV10-3 with TRBJ2-7, with 7 bases aligning to TRBD1. The CDR3 runs to 18 residues. V shed 4 bases and J 0 bases; nucleotides not matched to a gene: 15. Germline CDR1 is ENHRY and CDR2 is SYGVKD. CDR3 amino acids: CAISGPTGQGASSYEQYF. Here the CDR3 DNA reads TGTGCCATCAGTGGACCGACAGGGCAAGGGGCCAGCTCCTACGAGCAGTACTTC.

J is TRBJ2-2 and V is TRBV20-1; D gene ambiguous. CDR3 length: 12 amino acids. In germline, CDR1 is DFQATT, CDR2 SNEGSKA (reference sequence). V lost 3 bases and J lost 5, with 7 bases in between. The CDR3 DNA sequence: TGCAGTGCTAGTAGCAGTACCGGGGAGCTGTTTTTT. Protein: CSASSSTGELFF.

The chain has TRBV29-1 and TRBJ2-7; no clear D gene. CDR3 size: 13 residues. Trimming stripped 8 bases from V and 1 base from J, with 15 bases between. Germline V CDR1 and CDR2: SQVTM, ANQGSEA. CDR3 DNA: TGCAGCTTAGCCCTAGGACGGTCCTACGAGCAGTACTTC. Translation gives CSLALGRSYEQYF.

The chain recombines TRBV7-9 with TRBJ2-2; TRBD1 matches 10 bases. Trimming cost V 5 bases and J 5 bases; bases outside gene matches: 5. The CDR3 contains 15 residues. Germline V CDR1 and CDR2: SEHNR, FQNEAQ (reference sequence). CDR3 region: CASSPGQGGTGELFF. The CDR3 bases are TGTGCCAGCAGCCCAGGACAGGGGGGTACCGGGGAGCTGTTTTTT.

The gene calls are TRBV5-1 and TRBJ2-2; no clear D gene. Germline values: CDR1 SGHRS, CDR2 YFSETQ. Trimming took off 2 bases at V and 6 bases at J, with 5 bases between the two ends. The length of the CDR3 is 12 residues. CDR3 sequence: CASSFKSGELFF. DNA for the CDR3: TGCGCCAGCAGCTTCAAGTCCGGGGAGCTGTTTTTT.

The chain employs TRBV20-1 and TRBJ2-7, with a possible D match to TRBD1 (7 bases). This CDR3 has 19 residues. Germline CDR1 and CDR2: DFQATT and SNEGSKA (reference sequence). Deletions cut 0 bases from V and 4 bases from J, with 28 bases between. This chain's CDR3 is CSARDLAGGTSGFEYEQYF. CDR3 nucleotide sequence: TGCAGTGCTAGAGATCTGGCAGGGGGTACCAGCGGGTTTGAGTACGAGCAGTACTTC.

Many counts were recorded for this clonotype. The chain carries TRBV6-6 and TRBJ1-5; no reliable D call. Trimming shortened V by 0 bases and J by 1 base, and 10 bases separated the two germline ends. Germline V gene data show CDR1 as MNHNY and CDR2 as SVGAGI (reference sequence). There are 16 residues in the CDR3. This CDR3 reads CASSYSAVLSNQPQHF. The CDR3 DNA sequence: TGTGCCAGCAGTTACTCTGCGGTACTGAGCAATCAGCCCCAGCATTTT.

Concerning this clonotype itself: Lacking the conserved final phenylalanine or tryptophan, this CDR3 likely reflects a read error. Because the CDR3's place on the DNA is in doubt, the DNA is left out and the CDR3 is given as listed by TCRdb. The rearrangement links TRBV7-9 to TRBJ1-1. CDR1 SEHNR and CDR2 FQNEAQ come from the germline V gene (reference sequence). Both ends counted, the CDR3 spans 12 residues. CDR3: CASSLTYGTANY.